Listed below are T cell receptor beta chains from one sample, sequenced in a study of cytomegalovirus exposure and HLA in healthy donors. Clones were sequenced by immunoSEQ multiplex PCR, and TCRdb holds only the in-frame ones, with some missing. The sample includes about 150,000 clones, about 80% of them seen just once. The sample comprised PBMCs. Every receptor here comes from a woman aged 45 to 65 in good health and CMV-seropositive. Both conserved end residues are part of each CDR3. Fields, in order: V gene, J gene, D gene, clone size, CDR3 protein, CDR3 DNA. A D gene is named only where the DNA matches it firmly. Some rows have no size entry. The others give once, few or many, or a class for an expanded clone.

V gene: TRBV7-9
J gene: TRBJ2-3
D gene: TRBD2
clone size: NA
CDR3 protein: CASSPSGRDTQYF
CDR3 DNA: TGTGCCAGCAGCCCTAGCGGGAGAGATACGCAGTATTTT

V gene: TRBV6-1
J gene: TRBJ2-3
D gene: NA
clone size: NA
CDR3 protein: CASRGGQGTDTQYF
CDR3 DNA: TGTGCCAGCAGGGGGGGGCAGGGCACAGATACGCAGTATTTT

V gene: TRBV18
J gene: TRBJ1-3
D gene: NA
clone size: NA
CDR3 protein: CASSPPEVITGNTIYF
CDR3 DNA: TGTGCCAGCTCACCACCAGAGGTTATCACTGGAAACACCATATATTTT

V gene: TRBV5-1
J gene: TRBJ2-7
D gene: TRBD1
clone size: NA
CDR3 protein: CASGRDRRYEQYF
CDR3 DNA: TGCGCCAGCGGCCGGGACAGGAGATACGAGCAGTACTTC

V gene: TRBV5-4
J gene: TRBJ1-2
D gene: TRBD1
clone size: NA
CDR3 protein: CASSYGGTGSNGYTF
CDR3 DNA: TGTGCCAGCAGCTATGGAGGGACAGGGAGTAATGGCTACACCTTC

V gene: TRBV7-3
J gene: TRBJ2-2
D gene: NA
clone size: NA
CDR3 protein: CASSWQGGTGELFF
CDR3 DNA: TGTGCCAGCAGCTGGCAGGGGGGCACCGGGGAGCTGTTTTTT

V gene: TRBV7-9
J gene: TRBJ2-4
D gene: TRBD1
clone size: NA
CDR3 protein: CASSPRTGTNIQYF
CDR3 DNA: TGTGCCAGCAGCCCCCGGACAGGAACCAACATTCAGTACTTC

V gene: TRBV11-2
J gene: TRBJ1-1
D gene: TRBD1
clone size: NA
CDR3 protein: CASTQGQGGTEAFF
CDR3 DNA: TGTGCCAGCACCCAAGGGCAGGGGGGAACTGAAGCTTTCTTT

V gene: TRBV4-3
J gene: TRBJ1-3
D gene: NA
clone size: once
CDR3 protein: CASSHQGSGNTIYF
CDR3 DNA: TGCGCCAGCAGCCATCAGGGCTCTGGAAACACCATATATTTT

V gene: TRBV5-6
J gene: TRBJ2-7
D gene: TRBD2
clone size: NA
CDR3 protein: CASSLRSGGSYEQYF
CDR3 DNA: TGTGCCAGCAGCTTGAGAAGCGGGGGGTCCTACGAGCAGTACTTC

V gene: TRBV6-5
J gene: TRBJ2-7
D gene: TRBD2
clone size: NA
CDR3 protein: CASRGLAGYEQYF
CDR3 DNA: TGTGCCAGTCGGGGACTAGCCGGCTACGAGCAGTACTTC

V gene: TRBV7-9
J gene: TRBJ2-7
D gene: TRBD1
clone size: NA
CDR3 protein: CASSGRDRAGSYEQYF
CDR3 DNA: TGTGCCAGCAGCGGACGAGACAGGGCCGGGTCCTACGAGCAGTACTTC

V gene: TRBV2
J gene: TRBJ2-3
D gene: TRBD1
clone size: once
CDR3 protein: CASSEQTGSAYTDTQYF
CDR3 DNA: TGTGCCAGCAGTGAACAGACAGGGTCCGCGTACACAGATACGCAGTATTTT

V gene: TRBV6-1
J gene: TRBJ2-1
D gene: TRBD1
clone size: NA
CDR3 protein: CASRGQGSYNEQFF
CDR3 DNA: TGTGCCAGCCGGGGACAGGGGTCCTACAATGAGCAGTTCTTC

V gene: TRBV10-3
J gene: TRBJ1-2
D gene: NA
clone size: few
CDR3 protein: CAISGGQRSYTF
CDR3 DNA: TGTGCCATCAGTGGAGGTCAGAGGAGCTACACCTTC

V gene: TRBV28
J gene: TRBJ1-2
D gene: NA
clone size: NA
CDR3 protein: CASSLGGPYGYTF
CDR3 DNA: TGTGCCAGCAGTTTGGGGGGGCCGTATGGCTACACCTTC

V gene: TRBV27
J gene: TRBJ1-6
D gene: NA
clone size: NA
CDR3 protein: CASTRKGGSSYNSPLHF
CDR3 DNA: TGTGCCAGCACCCGAAAAGGGGGTAGCTCCTATAATTCACCCCTCCACTTT

V gene: TRBV7-8
J gene: TRBJ2-3
D gene: TRBD2
clone size: NA
CDR3 protein: CASSSLAGGPVDTQYF
CDR3 DNA: TGTGCCAGCAGCTCACTAGCGGGGGGGCCGGTAGATACGCAGTATTTT

V gene: TRBV19
J gene: TRBJ1-2
D gene: NA
clone size: NA
CDR3 protein: CASSIDYASNGYTF
CDR3 DNA: TGTGCCAGTAGTATAGATTACGCGAGCAATGGCTACACCTTC

V gene: TRBV6-6
J gene: TRBJ1-1
D gene: TRBD1
clone size: once
CDR3 protein: CASSYSGQLNTEAFF
CDR3 DNA: TGTGCCAGCAGTTACTCGGGACAGTTGAACACTGAAGCTTTCTTT

V gene: TRBV9
J gene: TRBJ2-2
D gene: NA
clone size: NA
CDR3 protein: CASGRGAVGELFF
CDR3 DNA: TGTGCCAGTGGTCGGGGGGCCGTCGGGGAGCTGTTTTTT

V gene: TRBV5-6
J gene: TRBJ2-4
D gene: NA
clone size: NA
CDR3 protein: CASSQGRGKNIQYF
CDR3 DNA: TGTGCCAGCAGCCAGGGAAGGGGAAAAAACATTCAGTACTTC

V gene: TRBV18
J gene: TRBJ2-2
D gene: TRBD1
clone size: NA
CDR3 protein: CASSPKGRGYTGELFF
CDR3 DNA: TGTGCCAGCTCACCGAAGGGCAGGGGGTACACCGGGGAGCTGTTTTTT

V gene: TRBV5-8
J gene: TRBJ1-6
D gene: NA
clone size: NA
CDR3 protein: CASSLIGSSPLHF
CDR3 DNA: TGTGCCAGCAGCCTCATCGGGAGTTCACCCCTCCACTTT

V gene: TRBV10-2
J gene: TRBJ2-3
D gene: TRBD2
clone size: NA
CDR3 protein: CASSEYASGNTDTQYF
CDR3 DNA: TGCGCCAGCAGTGAGTATGCTAGCGGTAACACAGATACGCAGTATTTT